A selection of T cell receptor beta chains follows, all from one sample in a study of regulatory T cells in long-lasting Graves disease. Using its own MiXCR run on the multiplex PCR reads, TCRdb lists one record per CDR3 protein. The sample yields hundreds of thousands of distinct CDR3 sequences, about 16% seen once. The same sample was also studied in work on T cells in Graves' hyperthyroidism and ophthalmopathy.

The sequencing here drew on peripheral blood mononuclear cells (PBMCs), taken at new diagnosis, from a patient treated with antithyroid drugs. The receptors were gathered from a woman between 25 and 40 years old with Graves disease. Each CDR3 is given with its conserved first and last residue. Each record gives: clone size, D gene, V gene, J gene, CDR3 protein, CDR3 DNA. The D gene is left open where the match is weak. The size entry is marked missing in some rows and otherwise reads once, few, many or a size class.

>.|.|TRBV30|TRBJ2-4
CAWGSYIQYF
TGTGCCTGGGGGTCTTACATTCAGTACTTC
>many|.|TRBV11-2|TRBJ1-6
CASSFGGFRSPLHF
TGTGCCAGCAGCTTCGGCGGCTTTAGATCACCCCTCCACTTT
>.|.|TRBV3-1|TRBJ1-4
CASSQAQGSYEKLFF
TGTGCCAGCAGCCAAGCTCAGGGTAGTTATGAAAAACTGTTTTTT
>.|TRBD1|TRBV18|TRBJ1-2
CASSNKTGKGGDGYTF
TGTGCCAGCTCAAATAAGACAGGGAAGGGCGGAGATGGCTACACCTTC
>few|TRBD1|TRBV5-1|TRBJ2-3
CASSLGTDFTDTQYF
TGCGCCAGCAGCCTCGGGACAGATTTCACAGATACGCAGTATTTT
>.|TRBD2|TRBV7-2|TRBJ2-2
CASSLVREGRELFF
TGTGCCAGCAGCTTAGTGCGGGAGGGCCGGGAGCTGTTTTTT
>.|.|TRBV27|TRBJ2-3
CASSLSGLDTQYF
TGTGCCAGCAGTTTATCGGGCCTAGATACGCAGTATTTT
>once|.|TRBV19|TRBJ2-2
CASRRTTGELFF
TGTGCCAGTAGAAGAACCACCGGGGAGCTGTTTTTT
>.|.|TRBV19|TRBJ1-1
CASSVGQINTEAFF
TGTGCCAGTAGTGTCGGACAGATCAACACTGAAGCTTTCTTT
>many|TRBD2|TRBV2|TRBJ2-5
CASSTASGIIPQETQYF
TGTGCCAGCAGTACCGCTAGCGGGATCATCCCCCAAGAGACCCAGTACTTC
>.|.|TRBV7-9|TRBJ2-3
CASSLAIKSSTDTQYF
TGTGCCAGCAGCTTAGCTATCAAGTCTAGCACAGATACGCAGTATTTT
>many|.|TRBV20-1|TRBJ1-2
CSANLGTGYTF
TGCAGTGCTAACCTCGGAACTGGCTACACCTTC
>.|.|TRBV15|TRBJ2-7
CATSREGGEGYEQYF
TGTGCCACCAGCAGAGAAGGGGGGGAGGGGTACGAGCAGTACTTC
>many|TRBD1|TRBV7-2|TRBJ2-5
CASSSYRGNQETQYF
TGTGCCAGCAGCTCCTACAGGGGTAACCAAGAGACCCAGTACTTC
>many|TRBD1|TRBV27|TRBJ1-5
CASSFVYFGDSISTGPQHF
TGTGCCAGCAGTTTCGTTTATTTCGGGGACAGCATTTCCACGGGGCCCCAGCATTTT
>.|.|TRBV10-3|TRBJ2-3
CAISVGVGTDTQYF
TGTGCCATCAGTGTAGGTGTGGGCACAGATACGCAGTATTTT
>.|.|TRBV19|TRBJ2-7
CASSMTRGLFHEQYF
TGTGCCAGTAGTATGACAAGGGGGTTGTTCCACGAGCAGTACTTC